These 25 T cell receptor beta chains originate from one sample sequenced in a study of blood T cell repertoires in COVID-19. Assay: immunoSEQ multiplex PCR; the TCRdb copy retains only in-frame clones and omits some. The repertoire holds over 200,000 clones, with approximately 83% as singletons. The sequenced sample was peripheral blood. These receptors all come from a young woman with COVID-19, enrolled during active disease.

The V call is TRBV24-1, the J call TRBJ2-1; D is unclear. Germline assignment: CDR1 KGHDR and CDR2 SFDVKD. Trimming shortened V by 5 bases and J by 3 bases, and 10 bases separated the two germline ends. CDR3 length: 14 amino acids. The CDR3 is CATSGAGNYNEQFF. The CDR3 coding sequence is TGTGCCACCAGTGGGGCAGGTAACTACAATGAGCAGTTCTTC.

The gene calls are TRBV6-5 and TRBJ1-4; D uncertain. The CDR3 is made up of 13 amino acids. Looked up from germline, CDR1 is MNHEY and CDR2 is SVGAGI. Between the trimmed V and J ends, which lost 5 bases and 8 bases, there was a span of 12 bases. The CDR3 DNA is TGTGCCAGCAGTCGAGCCACCAGGGAAAAACTGTTTTTT. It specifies CASSRATREKLFF.

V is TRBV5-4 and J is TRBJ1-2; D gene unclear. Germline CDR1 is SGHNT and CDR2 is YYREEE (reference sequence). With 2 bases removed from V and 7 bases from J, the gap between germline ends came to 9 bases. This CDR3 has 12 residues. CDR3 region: CASSFQWSGYTF. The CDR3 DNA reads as TGTGCCAGCAGCTTCCAGTGGAGTGGCTACACCTTC.

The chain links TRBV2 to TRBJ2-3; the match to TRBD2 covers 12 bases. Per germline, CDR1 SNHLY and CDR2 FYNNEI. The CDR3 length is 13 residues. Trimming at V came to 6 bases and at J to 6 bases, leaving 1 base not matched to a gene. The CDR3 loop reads CASRGLAGDTQYF. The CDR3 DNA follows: TGTGCCAGCAGGGGACTAGCGGGCGATACGCAGTATTTT.

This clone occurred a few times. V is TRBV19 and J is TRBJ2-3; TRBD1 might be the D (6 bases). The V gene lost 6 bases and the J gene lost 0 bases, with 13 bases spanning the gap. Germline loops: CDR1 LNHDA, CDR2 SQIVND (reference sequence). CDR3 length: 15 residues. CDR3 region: CASSTGTTSTDTQYF. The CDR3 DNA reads TGTGCCAGTAGCACCGGGACAACTAGCACAGATACGCAGTATTTT.

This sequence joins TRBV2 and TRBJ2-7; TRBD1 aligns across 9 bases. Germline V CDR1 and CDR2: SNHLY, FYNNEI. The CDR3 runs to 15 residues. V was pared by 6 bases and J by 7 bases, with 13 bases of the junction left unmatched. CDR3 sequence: CASSPGTGRGREQYF. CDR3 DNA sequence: TGTGCCAGCAGCCCCGGGACAGGGCGCGGAAGGGAGCAGTACTTC.

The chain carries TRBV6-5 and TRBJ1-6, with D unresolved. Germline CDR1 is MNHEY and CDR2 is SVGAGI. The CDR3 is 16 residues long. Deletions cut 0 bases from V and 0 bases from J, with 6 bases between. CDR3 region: CASSYSEGSYNSPLHF. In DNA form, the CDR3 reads TGTGCCAGCAGTTACTCAGAGGGCTCCTATAATTCACCCCTCCACTTT.

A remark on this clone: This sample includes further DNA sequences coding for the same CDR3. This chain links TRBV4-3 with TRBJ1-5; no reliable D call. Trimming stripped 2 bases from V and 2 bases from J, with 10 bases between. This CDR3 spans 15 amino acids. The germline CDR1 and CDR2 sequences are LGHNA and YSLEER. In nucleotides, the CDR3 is TGCGCCAGCAGCCAAACTACCGGGGGCAATCAGCCCCAGCATTTT. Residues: CASSQTTGGNQPQHF.

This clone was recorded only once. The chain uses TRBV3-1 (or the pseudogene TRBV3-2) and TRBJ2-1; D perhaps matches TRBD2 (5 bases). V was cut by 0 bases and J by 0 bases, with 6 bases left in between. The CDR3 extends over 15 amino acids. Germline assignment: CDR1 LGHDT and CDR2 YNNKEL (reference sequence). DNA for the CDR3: TGTGCCAGCAGCCAAGACGCGGGCTCCTACAATGAGCAGTTCTTC. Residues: CASSQDAGSYNEQFF.

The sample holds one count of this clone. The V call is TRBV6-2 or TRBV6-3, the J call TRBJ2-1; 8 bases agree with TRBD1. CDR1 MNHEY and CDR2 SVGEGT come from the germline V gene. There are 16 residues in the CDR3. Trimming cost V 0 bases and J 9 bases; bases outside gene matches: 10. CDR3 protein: CASSYSPDRASVEQFF. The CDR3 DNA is TGTGCCAGCAGTTACTCTCCGGACAGGGCCTCCGTTGAGCAGTTCTTC.

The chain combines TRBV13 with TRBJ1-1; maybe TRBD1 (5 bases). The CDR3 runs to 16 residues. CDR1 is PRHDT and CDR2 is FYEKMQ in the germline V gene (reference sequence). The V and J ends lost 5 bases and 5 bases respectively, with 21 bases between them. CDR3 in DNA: TGTGCCAGCAGCCCGTCCCTACGGGGGGTAGGGACTGAAGCTTTCTTT. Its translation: CASSPSLRGVGTEAFF.

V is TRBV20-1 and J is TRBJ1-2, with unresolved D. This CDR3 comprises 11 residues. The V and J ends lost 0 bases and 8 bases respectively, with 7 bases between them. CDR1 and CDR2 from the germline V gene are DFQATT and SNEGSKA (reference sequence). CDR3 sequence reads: CSARDLVGYTF. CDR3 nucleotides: TGCAGTGCTAGAGATCTCGTCGGCTACACCTTC.

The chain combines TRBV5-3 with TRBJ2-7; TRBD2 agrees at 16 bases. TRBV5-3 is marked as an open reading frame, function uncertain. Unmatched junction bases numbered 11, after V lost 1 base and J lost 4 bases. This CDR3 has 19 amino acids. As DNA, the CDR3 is TGTGCCAGAAGCTTGCCCTCCGGGACTAGCGGGAGGGCCAGGTACGAGCAGTACTTC. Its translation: CARSLPSGTSGRARYEQYF.

CDR3 amino acids: CASSISSGGNYGYTF. Written as DNA, the CDR3 is TGTGCCAGTAGTATAAGCTCCGGGGGAAACTATGGCTACACCTTC. The chain has TRBV19 and TRBJ1-2, with D possibly TRBD1 on 5 matching bases. Germline CDR1 LNHDA, CDR2 SQIVND (reference sequence). V lost 2 bases, J lost 2 bases, and 12 bases lay in between. The CDR3 length is 15 residues.

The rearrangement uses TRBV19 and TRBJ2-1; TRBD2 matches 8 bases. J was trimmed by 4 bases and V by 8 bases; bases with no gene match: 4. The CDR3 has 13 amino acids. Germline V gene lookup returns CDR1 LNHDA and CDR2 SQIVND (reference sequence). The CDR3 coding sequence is TGTGCCAGTGGTAGCGGGGCATACAATGAGCAGTTCTTC. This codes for CASGSGAYNEQFF.

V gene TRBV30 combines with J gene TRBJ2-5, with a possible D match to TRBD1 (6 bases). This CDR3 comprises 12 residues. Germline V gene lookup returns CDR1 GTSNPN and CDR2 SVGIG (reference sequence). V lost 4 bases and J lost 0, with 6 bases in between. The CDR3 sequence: CAWKGDQETQYF. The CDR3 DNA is TGTGCCTGGAAGGGGGACCAAGAGACCCAGTACTTC.

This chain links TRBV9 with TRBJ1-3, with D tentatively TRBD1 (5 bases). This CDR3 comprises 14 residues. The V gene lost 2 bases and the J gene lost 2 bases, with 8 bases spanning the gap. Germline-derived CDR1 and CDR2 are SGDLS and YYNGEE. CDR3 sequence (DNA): TGTGCCAGCAGCGTGTCAGGGACTGGAAACACCATATATTTT. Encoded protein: CASSVSGTGNTIYF.

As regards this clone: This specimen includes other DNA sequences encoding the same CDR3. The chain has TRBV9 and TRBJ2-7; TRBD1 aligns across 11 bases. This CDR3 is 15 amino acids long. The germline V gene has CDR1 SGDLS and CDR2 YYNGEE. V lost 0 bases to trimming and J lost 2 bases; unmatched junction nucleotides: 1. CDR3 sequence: CASSVEGQGAYEQYF. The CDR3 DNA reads TGTGCCAGCAGCGTAGAGGGACAGGGGGCCTACGAGCAGTACTTC.

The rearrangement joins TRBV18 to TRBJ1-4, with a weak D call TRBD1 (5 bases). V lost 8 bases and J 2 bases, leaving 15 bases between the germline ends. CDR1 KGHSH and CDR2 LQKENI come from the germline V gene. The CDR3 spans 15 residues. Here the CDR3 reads CASGAGISTNEKLFF. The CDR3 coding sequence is TGTGCCAGCGGGGCAGGGATATCCACTAATGAAAAACTGTTTTTT.

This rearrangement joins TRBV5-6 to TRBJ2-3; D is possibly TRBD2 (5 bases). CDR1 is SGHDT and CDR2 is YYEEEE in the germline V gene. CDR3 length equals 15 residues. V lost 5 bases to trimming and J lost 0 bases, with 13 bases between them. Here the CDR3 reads CASSAAVISTDTQYF. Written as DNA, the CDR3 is TGTGCCAGCAGTGCAGCGGTTATTAGCACAGATACGCAGTATTTT. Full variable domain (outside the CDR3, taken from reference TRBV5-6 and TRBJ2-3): DAGVTQSPTHLIKTRGQQVTLRCSPKSGHDTVSWYQQALGQGPQFIFQYYEEEERQRGNFPDRFSGHQFPNYSSELNVNALLLGDSALYLCASSAAVISTDTQYFGPGTRLTVL.

In nucleotides, the CDR3 is TGTGCCAGCAGCCCGCGGGACAGCGGAAGGGAGCAGTACTTC. It specifies CASSPRDSGREQYF. The chain uses TRBV3-1 (or the pseudogene TRBV3-2) and TRBJ2-7; D possibly corresponds to TRBD1 (7 bases). The CDR3 spans 14 residues. Trimming removed 4 bases at V and 7 bases at J, with 17 bases between. Per the germline V gene, CDR1 is LGHDT and CDR2 is YNNKEL (reference sequence).

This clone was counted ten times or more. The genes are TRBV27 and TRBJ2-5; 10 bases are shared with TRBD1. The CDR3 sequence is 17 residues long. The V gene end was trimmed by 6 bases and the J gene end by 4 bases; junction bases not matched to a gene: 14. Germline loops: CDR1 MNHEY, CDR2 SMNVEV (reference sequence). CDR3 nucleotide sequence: TGTGCCAGCAGACGGGACAGGGGCGTAAGGGTTGGAGAGACCCAGTACTTC. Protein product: CASRRDRGVRVGETQYF.

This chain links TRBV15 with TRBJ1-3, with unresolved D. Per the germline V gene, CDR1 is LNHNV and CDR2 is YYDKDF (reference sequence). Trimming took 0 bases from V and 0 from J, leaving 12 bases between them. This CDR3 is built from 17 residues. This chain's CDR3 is CATSRDYGRGSGNTIYF. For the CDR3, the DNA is TGTGCCACCAGCAGAGATTACGGTCGGGGCTCTGGAAACACCATATATTTT.

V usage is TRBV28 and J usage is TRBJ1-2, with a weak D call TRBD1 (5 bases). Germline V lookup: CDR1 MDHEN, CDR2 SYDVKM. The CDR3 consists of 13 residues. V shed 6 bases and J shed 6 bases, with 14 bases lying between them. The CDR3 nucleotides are TGTGCCAGCAGCTGGACAAACTCCCATGGCTACACCTTC. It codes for CASSWTNSHGYTF.

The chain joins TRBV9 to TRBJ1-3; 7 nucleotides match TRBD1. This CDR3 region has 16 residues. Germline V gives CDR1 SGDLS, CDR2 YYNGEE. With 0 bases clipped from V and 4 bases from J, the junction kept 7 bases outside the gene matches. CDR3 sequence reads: CASSVAPDRQGNTIYF. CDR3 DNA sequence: TGTGCCAGCAGCGTAGCCCCGGACAGGCAAGGAAACACCATATATTTT.